The 17 T cell receptor beta chains given below trace back to one sample, sequenced in a study of glioma-infiltrating T cells. The iRepertoire nested amplicon-rescue multiplex PCR amplified TCR alpha and beta CDR3s from RNA. TCRdb re-analysed the multiplex PCR reads in MiXCR, keeping a single row per CDR3 protein. The top ten clones hold over 4% of a sample with about 180,000 distinct CDR3 sequences, about 47% of them seen once. Source material: glioma tissue, nonneoplastic brain tissue, or PBMCs (not recorded which). These receptors originate from a human donor with low-grade glioma or glioblastoma, undergoing nonglioma brain surgery, or in good health (not recorded which).

The table lists this clonotype with a few counts. The chain links TRBV7-9 to TRBJ2-7; weak D call: TRBD2 (5 bases). V was pared by 10 bases and J by 6 bases, with 19 bases between. The CDR3 totals 13 residues. Per germline, CDR1 SEHNR and CDR2 FQNEAQ (reference sequence). The CDR3 DNA reads TGTGCCACCGAGCCCGGGGTATCGGCCGAGCAGTACTTC. It encodes CATEPGVSAEQYF.

This clonotype was recorded at least ten times. The rearrangement joins TRBV5-1 to TRBJ1-1; D is ambiguous. Germline loops: CDR1 SGHRS, CDR2 YFSETQ. There are 14 residues in the CDR3. Trimming removed 7 bases at V and 0 bases at J, with 13 bases between. CDR3 nucleotides: TGCGCCAGCCGCTCGATGGTCCTGAACACTGAAGCTTTCTTT. It translates to CASRSMVLNTEAFF.

Comment on this clonotype: Since a much larger clone is just one base distant, this may be a read error. This CDR3 is CATRNPGGSYNEQFF. The CDR3 nucleotides are TGTGCCACCAGGAACCCGGGAGGTTCCTACAATGAGCAGTTCTTC. The chain links TRBV15 to TRBJ2-1; 7 bases are shared with TRBD2. Germline CDR1 is LNHNV and CDR2 is YYDKDF (reference sequence). The CDR3 totals 15 residues. The V gene end was trimmed by 6 bases and the J gene end by 1 base; junction bases not matched to a gene: 6.

This clonotype turned up a few times. The genes are TRBV19 and TRBJ2-5; D is uncertain. The ends were cut back, 1 base at V and 4 bases at J, with 10 bases in the middle. The CDR3 length is 14 residues. Germline V gene data show CDR1 as LNHDA and CDR2 as SQIVND (reference sequence). The CDR3 sequence is CASSIGWSRETQYF. The CDR3 bases are TGTGCCAGTAGTATAGGCTGGTCACGAGAGACCCAGTACTTC.

This clonotype was observed at least ten times. This chain joins TRBV12-3 or TRBV12-4 and TRBJ2-7, with 11 bases aligning to TRBD1. CDR3 length equals 14 residues. V lost 3 bases and J lost 6; bases outside the gene matches: 4. The CDR3 region is CASSFVDRGREQYF. The CDR3 region has the DNA TGTGCCAGCAGTTTCGTGGACAGGGGGCGCGAGCAGTACTTC.

Notes on this clonotype: This could be a read error, since a much larger clone is one nucleotide away. This rearrangement joins TRBV20-1 to TRBJ2-7; D may be TRBD1 or TRBD2 (5 bases each). This CDR3 is 15 amino acids long. Per the germline V gene, CDR1 is DFQATT and CDR2 is SNEGSKA (reference sequence). CDR3 sequence: CNAREGVGPFYEQYF. The CDR3 DNA follows: TGCAATGCTAGAGAAGGGGTGGGACCGTTCTACGAGCAGTACTTC.

Turning to this clonotype: Mismatch with germline at one junction end may stem from a read error. V and J are TRBV5-1 and TRBJ1-1; D gene ambiguous. This CDR3 comprises 11 residues. CDR1 is SGHRS, CDR2 YFSETQ, per germline. This CDR3 reads CAGSSNWGAFF. Written as DNA, the CDR3 is TGCGCCGGCAGCTCTAACTGGGGTGCTTTCTTT.

V is TRBV7-2 and J is TRBJ1-2, with unresolved D. CDR3 length equals 14 residues. The V and J ends lost 1 base and 4 bases respectively, with 10 bases between them. Germline V gene sequence: CDR1 SGHTA, CDR2 FQGNSA. The CDR3 loop is CASSLDLVPYGYTF. CDR3 DNA sequence: TGTGCCAGCAGCTTAGATCTGGTCCCCTATGGCTACACCTTC.

The CDR3, as DNA: TGTGCCAGCAGCTTCGGGAAAGGAGGCGAGCAGTACTTC. It is translated as CASSFGKGGEQYF. The chain recombines TRBV7-8 with TRBJ2-7; tentative D call: TRBD2 (5 bases). Germline V gene data show CDR1 as SGHVS and CDR2 as FQNEAQ. This CDR3 comprises 13 residues. Trimming cost V 3 bases and J 6 bases, with 12 bases left between them.

In its sample, this clonotype was seen a few times. This chain joins TRBV5-5 and TRBJ2-7; no definite D call. This CDR3 is 14 amino acids long. Germline CDR1 is SGHKS and CDR2 is YYEKEE (reference sequence). V was shortened by 2 bases and J by 3 bases, with 12 bases between the two germline ends. CDR3 loop: CASSFNLGGYEQYF. The CDR3 DNA is TGTGCCAGCAGCTTCAACCTGGGCGGCTACGAGCAGTACTTC.

The chain uses TRBV19 and TRBJ2-5; 7 bases are shared with TRBD1. The CDR3 runs 14 residues. Germline V gene data show CDR1 as LNHDA and CDR2 as SQIVND (reference sequence). The junction had 3 bases not matched to a gene; V was cut back by 2 bases and J by 3 bases. DNA for the CDR3: TGTGCCAGTAGTATATCGGGACAGAAAGAGACCCAGTACTTC. It yields the protein CASSISGQKETQYF.

The chain couples TRBV28 to TRBJ2-3, with 9 bases matching TRBD1. Trimming removed 4 bases from V and 5 bases from J; junction bases left unmatched: 7. The CDR3 is 15 amino acids. The germline gives CDR1 MDHEN, CDR2 SYDVKM. The CDR3 nucleotides read TGTGCCAGCAGTTACCCGGGACAGGGAAGAGATACGCAGTATTTT. Protein: CASSYPGQGRDTQYF. The full variable domain, completed using reference TRBV28 and TRBJ2-3, is DVKVTQSSRYLVKRTGEKVFLECVQDMDHENMFWYRQDPGLGLRLIYFSYDVKMKEKGDIPEGYSVSREKKERFSLILESASTNQTSMYLCASSYPGQGRDTQYFGPGTRLTVL.

This clonotype was counted a single time. Germline and junction disagree at one end, which may indicate a read error. CDR3 in DNA: TGCAGCGCTAGTGCCACCCGGACAGGTTATAGCAATAAGCCCCAGCATTTT. It encodes CSASATRTGYSNKPQHF. The chain employs TRBV20-1 and TRBJ1-5; 7 bases map to TRBD1. CDR3 length: 17 residues. The germline V gene has CDR1 DFQATT and CDR2 SNEGSKA (reference sequence).

Remarks on this clonotype: A much more abundant neighbour one base away suggests this may be a read error. The chain carries TRBV14 and TRBJ1-1; D is ambiguous. The length of the CDR3 is 15 residues. Germline-derived CDR1 and CDR2 are SGHDN and FVKESK. V was pared by 1 base and J by 1 base, with 10 bases between. CDR3 amino acids: CASSQVSSGNTEAFF. In DNA, the CDR3 is TGTGCCAGCAGCCAAGTCTCCTCAGGGAACACTGAAGCTTTCTTT.

The V call is TRBV4-2, the J call TRBJ2-7, with D maybe TRBD2 (5 bases). The germline gives CDR1 LGHNA, CDR2 YNFKEQ. V lost 4 bases to trimming and J lost 7 bases, with 23 bases between them. The CDR3 loop spans 16 amino acids. The DNA of the CDR3 is TGTGCCAGCAGCCCCGACGGAGCGGTAGGGAACCTGGAGCAGTACTTC. Encoded protein: CASSPDGAVGNLEQYF.

This clonotype was seen at least ten times. This chain joins TRBV6-1 and TRBJ2-7; 7 bases fit TRBD1. This CDR3 spans 14 amino acids. V shed 5 bases, J shed 2 bases, and the junction held 6 bases outside the gene matches. Germline V gene data show CDR1 as MNHNS and CDR2 as SASEGT. CDR3 in amino acids: CASSLTGFPYEQYF. The CDR3 region has the DNA TGTGCCAGCAGTTTGACAGGGTTCCCCTACGAGCAGTACTTC.

The CDR3, as DNA: TGTGCCAGCAGGGATGAAAACATTCAGTACTTC. This encodes CASRDENIQYF. V is TRBV4-2 and J is TRBJ2-4; D unclear. The CDR3 covers 11 residues. The V end was cut by 6 bases, the J end by 5 bases, with 5 bases between. Germline V gene sequence: CDR1 LGHNA, CDR2 YNFKEQ.